A single sample gave rise to the 5 T cell receptor beta chains below, sequenced in a study of beta chain features in type 1 diabetes. The authors reverse transcribed all of the isolated RNA, so sequencing captured expressed TCRB transcripts. Sequencing used immunoSEQ multiplex PCR; TCRdb keeps in-frame clones, though not all of them. This sample carries 95,000 to 150,000 clones, about 16% of them seen once, and the ten largest clones take about 2.5%. Overall study results and limits: Across all four CD4+ subsets, people with type 1 diabetes showed modestly shorter TCRB CDR3s.

Their antigens remain unidentified. Material: central memory CD4+ T cells from blood. The source is a man between 25 and 39 years old with type 1 diabetes.

This clone appeared a few times. V is TRBV6-1 and J is TRBJ2-1, with D perhaps matching TRBD1 or TRBD2 (7 bases each). The germline gives CDR1 MNHNS, CDR2 SASEGT. V was cut by 8 bases and J by 8 bases, with 28 bases left in between. The CDR3 runs to 17 residues. This CDR3 reads CASRKGGGGTRGDEQFF. The CDR3 DNA sequence: TGTGCCAGCCGTAAAGGGGGAGGGGGCACAAGGGGAGATGAGCAGTTCTTC.

The V gene is TRBV6-5, the J gene TRBJ1-6; D gene ambiguous. Germline V gene sequence: CDR1 MNHEY, CDR2 SVGAGI. This CDR3 contains 13 residues. The V end lost 8 bases, the J end lost 5 bases, and 10 bases lay between the germline ends. The CDR3 region is CASGPFNNSPLHF. CDR3 nucleotides: TGTGCCAGCGGCCCGTTTAATAATTCACCCCTCCACTTT.

The chain combines TRBV30 with TRBJ1-6; 11 positions match TRBD1. Germline V gene lookup returns CDR1 GTSNPN and CDR2 SVGIG (reference sequence). The CDR3 is 17 amino acids. Trimming removed 3 bases from V and 4 bases from J; junction bases left unmatched: 8. CDR3 sequence (DNA): TGTGCCTGGAGCCCCCGGGACAGGGGGTCTTATAATTCACCCCTCCACTTT. Encoded protein: CAWSPRDRGSYNSPLHF.

This clone showed up many times. In the same sample, other DNA sequences code for this CDR3. J is TRBJ2-4 and V is TRBV5-6; tentative D call: TRBD2 (5 bases). CDR1 is SGHDT and CDR2 is YYEEEE in the germline V gene. V lost 4 bases and J lost 6, with 14 bases in between. This CDR3 contains 14 residues. The CDR3 DNA is TGTGCCAGCAGCCGTTCTGGACTTCTAAACATTCAGTACTTC. This codes for CASSRSGLLNIQYF.

The genes are TRBV7-2 and TRBJ2-5; 10 bases are shared with TRBD2. With 5 bases clipped from V and 5 bases from J, the junction kept 8 bases outside the gene matches. The CDR3 is made up of 15 amino acids. Germline-derived CDR1 and CDR2 are SGHTA and FQGNSA. Written as DNA, the CDR3 is TGTGCCAGCAGCCCGAGCGGGGGGGCCTTTGAGACCCAGTACTTC. This encodes CASSPSGGAFETQYF.